Each of the 26 T cell receptor beta chains below was sequenced from the same sample in a study of blood T cell repertoires in COVID-19. The assay was immunoSEQ multiplex PCR, and TCRdb's table has in-frame clones only and misses some. Of 150,000 to 200,000 clones in the sample, roughly 87% are singletons; the top ten hold over 0.95%. Sequenced input: PBMCs or T cells enriched from blood (not recorded which). The origin of the receptors is a human donor with acute COVID-19. The donor label of this sample is uncertain.

This clone was seen once. V gene TRBV19 combines with J gene TRBJ1-3; no reliable D call. V lost 6 bases and J 0 bases, leaving 9 bases between the germline ends. Germline assignment: CDR1 LNHDA and CDR2 SQIVND (reference sequence). This CDR3 has 14 residues. The CDR3 spells CASRAGSSGNTIYF. CDR3 bases: TGTGCCAGTAGGGCGGGTAGCTCTGGAAACACCATATATTTT. Full variable domain (remainder filled in from reference TRBV19 and TRBJ1-3): DGGITQSPKYLFRKEGQNVTLSCEQNLNHDAMYWYRQDPGQGLRLIYYSQIVNDFQKGDIAEGYSVSREKKESFPLTVTSAQKNPTAFYLCASRAGSSGNTIYFGEGSWLTVV.

The chain is built from TRBV7-9 and TRBJ2-7, with TRBD1 matching over 9 bases. The CDR3 sequence is 15 residues long. V shed 8 bases, J shed 0 bases, and the junction held 8 bases outside the gene matches. CDR1 is SEHNR, CDR2 FQNEAQ, per germline (reference sequence). DNA for the CDR3: TGTGCCAGCGAATCCGGGACAGGGTTCTCCTACGAGCAGTACTTC. Translating it yields CASESGTGFSYEQYF.

The chain couples TRBV30 to TRBJ2-7; maybe TRBD1 (6 bases). There are 15 residues in the CDR3. CDR1 and CDR2 from the germline V gene are GTSNPN and SVGIG (reference sequence). V lost 2 bases to trimming and J lost 2 bases, with 16 bases between them. CDR3 nucleotide sequence: TGTGCCTGGAGTTCTCTTCCGGGACAACCCTACGAGCAGTACTTC. Translation gives CAWSSLPGQPYEQYF. Together with reference TRBV30 and TRBJ2-7, the CDR3 gives the full variable domain: SQTIHQWPATLVQPVGSPLSLECTVEGTSNPNLYWYRQAAGRGLQLLFYSVGIGQISSEVPQNLSASRPQDRQFILSSKKLLLSDSGFYLCAWSSLPGQPYEQYFGPGTRLTVT.

V is TRBV10-3 and J is TRBJ2-3, with 10 bases lining up with TRBD1. Germline V gives CDR1 ENHRY, CDR2 SYGVKD. V trimming: 3 bases; J trimming: 6 bases; junction bases outside the gene matches: 6. The CDR3 covers 15 residues. The CDR3 bases are TGTGCCATCAGTGAACCCGGACAGGGGGAGGATACGCAGTATTTT. The encoded protein is CAISEPGQGEDTQYF.

This sequence joins TRBV7-2 and TRBJ2-2; maybe TRBD2 (5 bases). CDR3 length equals 17 residues. From germline, CDR1 is SGHTA and CDR2 FQGNSA. The V and J ends lost 0 bases and 2 bases respectively, with 13 bases between them. The CDR3 DNA is TGTGCCAGCAGCTTAGCGAGGGCCAGGTTAAACACCGGGGAGCTGTTTTTT. Residues: CASSLARARLNTGELFF. Based on the CDR3 plus reference TRBV7-2 and TRBJ2-2, the full variable domain is GAGVSQSPSNKVTEKGKDVELRCDPISGHTALYWYRQSLGQGLEFLIYFQGNSAPDKSGLPSDRFSAERTGGSVSTLTIQRTQQEDSAVYLCASSLARARLNTGELFFGEGSRLTVL.

In DNA form, the CDR3 reads TGCGCCAGCAGTGAGACACGACTAGCGGGGCTTGAAAGTGGTACGCAGTATTTT. Translation: CASSETRLAGLESGTQYF. The chain combines TRBV10-1 with TRBJ2-3; 11 positions agree with TRBD2. The CDR3 has 18 residues. The germline V gene has CDR1 WNHNN and CDR2 SYGVQD (reference sequence). V was pared by 2 bases and J by 8 bases, with 15 bases of the junction left unmatched.

The chain combines TRBV3-1 (or the pseudogene TRBV3-2) with TRBJ2-7; no clear D. Germline CDR1 reads LGHDT; CDR2 reads YNNKEL (reference sequence). The CDR3 is 13 amino acids. V dropped 0 bases and J dropped 0 bases, with 3 bases sitting between them. The CDR3 here is CASSQDNSYEQYF. The CDR3 bases are TGTGCCAGCAGCCAAGATAACTCCTACGAGCAGTACTTC.

The chain uses TRBV9 and TRBJ2-1, with 7 nucleotides matching TRBD2. V dropped 6 bases and J dropped 2; count of bases not matched to a gene: 8. The germline V gene encodes CDR1 SGDLS and CDR2 YYNGEE. This CDR3 is 15 amino acids long. The CDR3 DNA reads as TGTGCCAGCAATCCCGGCGGGGGTCCCTACAATGAGCAGTTCTTC. It encodes CASNPGGGPYNEQFF.

The chain employs TRBV7-2 and TRBJ2-7; 12 nucleotides agree with TRBD2. Germline trimming cut 1 base from V and 4 bases from J; bases unmatched to any gene: 11. Germline CDR1 SGHTA, CDR2 FQGNSA. The CDR3 is 18 residues long. The CDR3 loop is CASSLVGGLAGVLYEQYF. The CDR3 DNA follows: TGTGCCAGCAGCTTAGTGGGGGGACTAGCGGGCGTTTTATACGAGCAGTACTTC.

The chain has TRBV7-9 and TRBJ2-7; a weak D match, TRBD2 (7 bases). Germline V gives CDR1 SEHNR, CDR2 FQNEAQ (reference sequence). The CDR3 loop spans 14 amino acids. With 4 bases removed from V and 6 bases from J, the gap between germline ends came to 16 bases. CDR3: CASSSRYREGEQYF. Here the CDR3 DNA reads TGTGCCAGCAGCTCCCGTTACAGGGAGGGCGAGCAGTACTTC.

The chain joins TRBV7-2 to TRBJ2-2; TRBD2 might be the D (6 bases). The CDR3 contains 15 residues. Germline V lookup: CDR1 SGHTA, CDR2 FQGNSA. V lost 5 bases and J lost 4, with 14 bases in between. The DNA of the CDR3 is TGTGCCAGCAGCACCCGGGACTTAGGCACCGGGGAGCTGTTTTTT. Its protein product is CASSTRDLGTGELFF.

The chain carries TRBV19 and TRBJ2-7; the D gene is possibly TRBD2 (5 bases). The CDR3 contains 15 residues. Germline V gives CDR1 LNHDA, CDR2 SQIVND (reference sequence). The V and J ends lost 1 base and 2 bases respectively, with 12 bases between them. The CDR3 reads CASSIGTGLTYEQYF. The CDR3 DNA sequence: TGTGCCAGTAGTATAGGGACTGGCCTTACCTACGAGCAGTACTTC. Supplemented by reference TRBV19 and TRBJ2-7, the full variable domain reads DGGITQSPKYLFRKEGQNVTLSCEQNLNHDAMYWYRQDPGQGLRLIYYSQIVNDFQKGDIAEGYSVSREKKESFPLTVTSAQKNPTAFYLCASSIGTGLTYEQYFGPGTRLTVT.

This clone has a single count. The chain joins TRBV23-1 to TRBJ1-2; no definite D call. TRBV23-1 is assigned to the ORF class and has an uncertain function. Trimming removed 1 base at V and 6 bases at J, with 9 bases between. The CDR3 has 13 residues. CDR3 residues: CASSQWEGHGYTF. In DNA form, the CDR3 reads TGCGCCAGCAGTCAATGGGAGGGCCATGGCTACACCTTC.

The rearrangement joins TRBV4-1 to TRBJ1-1; tentatively, D is TRBD1 (5 bases). There are 14 residues in the CDR3. From germline, CDR1 is MGHRA and CDR2 YSYEKL. Trimming cost V 1 base and J 6 bases, with 12 bases left between them. The CDR3 sequence: CASSQGGGSAEAFF. In DNA, the CDR3 is TGCGCCAGCAGCCAAGGGGGGGGGAGCGCTGAAGCTTTCTTT.

The V and J genes are TRBV11-2 and TRBJ2-5; the D is unclear. Germline assignment: CDR1 SGHAT and CDR2 FQNNGV. V dropped 1 base and J dropped 3 bases, with 6 bases sitting between them. The CDR3 length is 13 residues. The CDR3 reads CASSLAPEETQYF. The CDR3 bases are TGTGCCAGCAGCTTAGCCCCCGAAGAGACCCAGTACTTC.

The V call is TRBV6-5, the J call TRBJ2-3; 7 nucleotides line up with TRBD1. J lost 2 bases, V lost 6 bases, and 8 bases had no gene match. Germline CDR1 MNHEY, CDR2 SVGAGI. The CDR3 covers 15 residues. CDR3 protein: CASRTGTVNTDTQYF. The DNA for the CDR3 is TGTGCCAGCAGAACCGGGACAGTGAACACAGATACGCAGTATTTT.

CDR3 protein: CASSQDMSSGQGSHF. As DNA, the CDR3 is TGTGCCAGCAGCCAAGATATGAGCTCAGGACAGGGTAGCCATTTT. V usage is TRBV4-2 and J usage is TRBJ1-5, with 8 nucleotides matching TRBD1. The CDR3 extends over 15 amino acids. In germline, CDR1 is LGHNA, CDR2 YNFKEQ. V lost 0 bases, J lost 16 bases, and 14 bases stayed unmatched.

V usage is TRBV5-1 and J usage is TRBJ1-1; D ambiguous. The CDR3 covers 14 residues. The germline V gene has CDR1 SGHRS and CDR2 YFSETQ. The V end lost 2 bases, the J end lost 2 bases, and 10 bases lay between the germline ends. The CDR3 sequence: CASSLQRFNTEAFF. DNA for the CDR3: TGCGCCAGCAGCTTACAGCGGTTCAACACTGAAGCTTTCTTT.

This clone was seen only once. The chain carries TRBV6-1 and TRBJ2-3, with 8 bases lining up with TRBD2. Germline V gives CDR1 MNHNS, CDR2 SASEGT. Trimming removed 3 bases from V and 7 bases from J; junction bases left unmatched: 9. This CDR3 comprises 15 residues. CDR3 coding DNA: TGTGCCAGCAGTGACAGGCGGGGGGCCGCTAATACGCAGTATTTT. It translates to CASSDRRGAANTQYF.

V and J are TRBV5-1 and TRBJ1-1, with 7 bases aligning to TRBD1. This CDR3 is 14 amino acids long. Trimming removed 5 bases from V and 1 base from J; junction bases left unmatched: 5. Germline V lookup: CDR1 SGHRS, CDR2 YFSETQ. CDR3 DNA: TGCGCCAGCAGACCGGGGACAGCGAACACTGAAGCTTTCTTT. Protein sequence: CASRPGTANTEAFF. Complete variable domain (other parts from reference TRBV5-1 and TRBJ1-1): KAGVTQTPRYLIKTRGQQVTLSCSPISGHRSVSWYQQTPGQGLQFLFEYFSETQRNKGNFPGRFSGRQFSNSRSEMNVSTLELGDSALYLCASRPGTANTEAFFGQGTRLTVV.

V is TRBV5-6 and J is TRBJ2-7, with D hard to call. Per germline, CDR1 SGHDT and CDR2 YYEEEE. The CDR3 covers 13 residues. Trimming took off 2 bases at V and 5 bases at J, with 11 bases between the two ends. CDR3 coding DNA: TGTGCCAGCAGCTTTTCTCAGGCTGACGAGCAGTACTTC. This sequence encodes CASSFSQADEQYF. The complete variable domain, with remaining parts taken from reference TRBV5-6 and TRBJ2-7, reads DAGVTQSPTHLIKTRGQQVTLRCSPKSGHDTVSWYQQALGQGPQFIFQYYEEEERQRGNFPDRFSGHQFPNYSSELNVNALLLGDSALYLCASSFSQADEQYFGPGTRLTVT.

The chain joins TRBV18 to TRBJ1-1; 7 nucleotides align to TRBD1. The CDR3 consists of 18 residues. The V and J ends lost 2 bases and 1 base, in that order; junction bases with no gene match: 13. CDR1 is KGHSH and CDR2 is LQKENI in the germline V gene. CDR3 in DNA: TGTGCCAGCTCACCAGTATCGACAGGGCTTGGGGGGAACACTGAAGCTTTCTTT. This encodes CASSPVSTGLGGNTEAFF.

In its sample, this clone was seen a few times. The chain links TRBV5-6 to TRBJ1-1; D uncertain. Between the trimmed V and J ends, which lost 2 bases and 6 bases, there was a span of 11 bases. Looked up from germline, CDR1 is SGHDT and CDR2 is YYEEEE. CDR3 length equals 13 residues. CDR3 loop: CASSFGPPAEAFF. The CDR3 coding sequence is TGTGCCAGCAGCTTCGGTCCCCCCGCTGAAGCTTTCTTT.

This rearrangement joins TRBV19 to TRBJ1-5, with a tentative D call TRBD1 (5 bases). V lost 7 bases to trimming and J lost 0 bases, with 10 bases between them. Germline CDR1 and CDR2: LNHDA and SQIVND (reference sequence). The CDR3 is 14 residues long. CDR3 sequence (DNA): TGTGCCAGTACCCACAGGCCTAGCAATCAGCCCCAGCATTTT. It codes for CASTHRPSNQPQHF.

This clone was counted a few times. The CDR3 here is CATSEMGAHGYTF. The DNA for the CDR3 is TGTGCCACCAGTGAGATGGGGGCGCATGGCTACACCTTC. This sequence joins TRBV24-1 and TRBJ1-2; maybe TRBD1 (6 bases). V shed 4 bases and J shed 6 bases, with 11 bases lying between them. Germline V CDR1 and CDR2: KGHDR, SFDVKD. The CDR3 loop spans 13 amino acids.

The gene calls are TRBV5-1 and TRBJ2-7; maybe TRBD2 (5 bases). The CDR3 length is 14 residues. Germline values: CDR1 SGHRS, CDR2 YFSETQ. V was cut by 6 bases and J by 2 bases, with 15 bases left in between. CDR3 nucleotide sequence: TGCGCCAGCACCGGGGAGTTAACCCCCTACGAGCAGTACTTC. It yields the protein CASTGELTPYEQYF. The full variable domain, rest sourced from reference TRBV5-1 and TRBJ2-7, is KAGVTQTPRYLIKTRGQQVTLSCSPISGHRSVSWYQQTPGQGLQFLFEYFSETQRNKGNFPGRFSGRQFSNSRSEMNVSTLELGDSALYLCASTGELTPYEQYFGPGTRLTVT.